The following is a T cell receptor (beta chain) sequence with its context. Its target is not known. Other DNA sequences within the sample encode an identical CDR3. This sample is drawn from a study of shared clonotypes between healthy human individuals. This CDR3 is built from 14 residues. With 3 bases removed from V and 0 bases from J, the gap between germline ends came to 7 bases. In germline, CDR1 is LNHNV, CDR2 YYDKDF (reference sequence). Naive CD8 cells were CD45RO-negative, positively selected for CCR7, excluding terminally differentiated effector memory CD45RA+ cells. Broader study findings: An expected dependence of interdonor clonotype sharing on sequencing depth was noted.

Assay: immunoSEQ multiplex PCR; the TCRdb copy retains only in-frame clones and omits some. The table shows more than 2 million clones, with around 96% occurring only once. V gene TRBV15 combines with J gene TRBJ2-3; D possibly corresponds to TRBD2 (6 bases). Input material: naive CD8+ T cells sorted from blood. The clonotype comes from a man aged 18-30 years in good health. CDR3 loop: CATSRAGSTDTQYF. The CDR3 nucleotides read TGTGCCACCAGCAGGGCGGGGAGCACAGATACGCAGTATTTT.